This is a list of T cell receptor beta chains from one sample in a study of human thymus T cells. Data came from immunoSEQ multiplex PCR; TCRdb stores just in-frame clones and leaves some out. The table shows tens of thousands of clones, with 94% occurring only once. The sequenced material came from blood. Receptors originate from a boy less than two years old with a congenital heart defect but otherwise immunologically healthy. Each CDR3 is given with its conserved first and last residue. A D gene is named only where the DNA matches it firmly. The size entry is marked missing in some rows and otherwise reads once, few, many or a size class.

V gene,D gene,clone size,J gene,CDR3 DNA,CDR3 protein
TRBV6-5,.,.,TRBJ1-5,TGTGCCAGCAGTAGCGGGGACCGATATCAGCCCCAGCATTTT,CASSSGDRYQPQHF
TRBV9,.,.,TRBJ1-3,TGTGCCAGCAGCGTAGGTGGCCCTGGAAACACCATATATTTT,CASSVGGPGNTIYF
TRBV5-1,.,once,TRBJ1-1,TGCGCCAGCAGCTTGGACAGGTTGAGGAACACTGAAGCTTTCTTT,CASSLDRLRNTEAFF
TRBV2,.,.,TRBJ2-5,TGTGCCAGCAGTGATTTGCGGGGGCCAGTGGGAACCCAGTACTTC,CASSDLRGPVGTQYF
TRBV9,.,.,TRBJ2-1,TGTGCCAGCAGCGTGGGGGGCTCCTACAATGAGCAGTTCTTC,CASSVGGSYNEQFF
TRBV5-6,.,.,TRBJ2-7,TGTGCCAGCAGCTTGACTAGTTCTCTCGAGCAGTACTTC,CASSLTSSLEQYF
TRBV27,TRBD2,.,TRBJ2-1,TGTGCCAGCAGTGGACTAGCATACAATGAGCAGTTCTTC,CASSGLAYNEQFF
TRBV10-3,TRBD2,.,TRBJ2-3,TGTGCCATCAGTGGGACTAGCGGCACAGATACGCAGTATTTT,CAISGTSGTDTQYF
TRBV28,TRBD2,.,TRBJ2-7,TGTGCCAGCAGTTTAGAAGCGGGGGGGCGAGAGCAGTACTTC,CASSLEAGGREQYF
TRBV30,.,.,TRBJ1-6,TGTGCCTGGAGGGAGGGGAATTCACCCCTCCACTTT,CAWREGNSPLHF
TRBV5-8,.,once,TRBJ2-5,TGTGCCAGCAGCCTCCGACCGGAGACCCAGTACTTC,CASSLRPETQYF
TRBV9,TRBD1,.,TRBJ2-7,TGTGCCAGCAGCGTAAACGGACAGGGGTACGAGCAGTACTTC,CASSVNGQGYEQYF
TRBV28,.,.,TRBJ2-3,TGTGCCAGCAGTTTGACAGGAAGCACAGATACGCAGTATTTT,CASSLTGSTDTQYF
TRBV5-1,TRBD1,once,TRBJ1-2,TGCGCCAGCAGCTTGGAACCGACAGGGGCTGGCTACACCTTC,CASSLEPTGAGYTF
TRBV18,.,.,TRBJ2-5,TGTGCCAGCTCCCAACAAGAGACCCAGTACTTC,CASSQQETQYF
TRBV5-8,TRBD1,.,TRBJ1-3,TGTGCCAGCAGCTTAATGACAGGGGTAGGAAACACCATATATTTT,CASSLMTGVGNTIYF
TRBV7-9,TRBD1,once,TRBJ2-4,TGTGCCAGCAGCGGTACAGGGGTAGCCAAAAACATTCAGTACTTC,CASSGTGVAKNIQYF
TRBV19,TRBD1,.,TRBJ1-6,TGTGCCAGTAGTCTGACAGGGTATAATTCACCCCTCCACTTT,CASSLTGYNSPLHF
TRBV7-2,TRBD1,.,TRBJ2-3,TGTGCCAGCAGCTTTGACAGGGCCACAGATACGCAGTATTTT,CASSFDRATDTQYF
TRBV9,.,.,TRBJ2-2,TGTGCCAGCACTAGCAACACCGGGGAGCTGTTTTTT,CASTSNTGELFF
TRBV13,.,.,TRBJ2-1,TGTGCCAGCAGCTTAGGTCCCCGGGGGGCGTACAATGAGCAGTTCTTC,CASSLGPRGAYNEQFF
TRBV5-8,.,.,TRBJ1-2,TGTGCCAGCAGACATAACTATGGCTACACCTTC,CASRHNYGYTF
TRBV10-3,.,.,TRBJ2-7,TGTGCCATCCGTCGGACTCCGGAACTCTACGAGCAGTACTTC,CAIRRTPELYEQYF
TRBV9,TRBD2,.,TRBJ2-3,TGTGCCAGCAGCCCCGGGACTAGCGGGGGCACAGATACGCAGTATTTT,CASSPGTSGGTDTQYF
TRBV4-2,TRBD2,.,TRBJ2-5,TGTGCCAGCAGCCAAGCGGGGGGGCAAGAGACCCAGTACTTC,CASSQAGGQETQYF
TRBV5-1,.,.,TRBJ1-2,TGCGCCAGCAGCTTGTCAGGCGCCAGGGGTAACTATGGCTACACCTTC,CASSLSGARGNYGYTF
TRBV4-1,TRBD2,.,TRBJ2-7,TGCGCCAGCAGCCAGGTCCGACTAGCGGGGCACTACAGCTCCTACGAGCAGTACTTC,CASSQVRLAGHYSSYEQYF
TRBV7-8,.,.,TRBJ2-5,TGTGCCAGCAGCTTAGCGGCAACAGAGACCCAGTACTTC,CASSLAATETQYF
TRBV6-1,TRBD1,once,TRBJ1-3,TGTGCCAGCAGTGAAGCAACAGGGGCTCTGGGGGCCATATATTTT,CASSEATGALGAIYF
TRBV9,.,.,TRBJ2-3,TGTGCCAGCAGCGTAAGACAGGGAGGAGGCACAGATACGCAGTATTTT,CASSVRQGGGTDTQYF
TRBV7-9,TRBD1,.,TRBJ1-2,TGTGCCAGCAGGGTGACAGGGATAGGGGGCTACACCTTC,CASRVTGIGGYTF
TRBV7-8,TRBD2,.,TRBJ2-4,TGTGCCAGCAGCTCCGAGGTGGGGGGGAACATTCAGTACTTC,CASSSEVGGNIQYF
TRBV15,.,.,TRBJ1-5,TGTGCCACCAGCAGAGATGTTGGGGTCAATCAGCCCCAGCATTTT,CATSRDVGVNQPQHF
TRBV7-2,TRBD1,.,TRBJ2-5,TGTGCCAGCAGCGCCACCGGGACAGGCCAAGAGACCCAGTACTTC,CASSATGTGQETQYF
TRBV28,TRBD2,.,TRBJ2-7,TGTGCCAGCAGTCCGGGACTAGCGGCCTACGAGCAGTACTTC,CASSPGLAAYEQYF
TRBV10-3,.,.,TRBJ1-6,TGTGCCATAAACGGGGTCCGGGCCCCACCGGGACCCCTCCACTTT,CAINGVRAPPGPLHF
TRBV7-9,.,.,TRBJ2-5,TGTGCCAGCAGCTTAGCAGGGGGGGAGACCCAGTACTTC,CASSLAGGETQYF
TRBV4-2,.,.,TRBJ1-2,TGTGCCAGCAGCCAAGACAACTATGGCTACACCTTC,CASSQDNYGYTF
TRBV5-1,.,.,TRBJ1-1,TGCGCCAGCAGCTTGACCGGGAACACTGAAGCTTTCTTT,CASSLTGNTEAFF
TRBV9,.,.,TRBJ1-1,TGTGCCAGCAGCGTAGTGGTGGGAGATCACTTTGAAGCTTTCTTT,CASSVVVGDHFEAFF
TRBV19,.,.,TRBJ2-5,TGTGCCAGTAGTATAGGGGGCAAGACCCAGTACTTC,CASSIGGKTQYF